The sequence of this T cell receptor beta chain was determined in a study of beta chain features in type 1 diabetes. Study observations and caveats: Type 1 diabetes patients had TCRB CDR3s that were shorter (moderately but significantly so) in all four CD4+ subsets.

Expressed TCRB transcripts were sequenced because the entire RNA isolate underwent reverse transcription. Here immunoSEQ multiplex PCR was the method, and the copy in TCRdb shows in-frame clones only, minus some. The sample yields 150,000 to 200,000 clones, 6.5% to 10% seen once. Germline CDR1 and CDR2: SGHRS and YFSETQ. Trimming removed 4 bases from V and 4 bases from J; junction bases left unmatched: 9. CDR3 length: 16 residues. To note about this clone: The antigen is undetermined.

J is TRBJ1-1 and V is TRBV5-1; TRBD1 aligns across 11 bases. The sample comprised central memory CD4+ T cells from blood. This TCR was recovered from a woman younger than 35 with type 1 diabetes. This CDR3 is CASSPGQGARGTEAFF. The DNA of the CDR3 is TGCGCCAGCAGCCCCGGACAGGGGGCGCGGGGCACTGAAGCTTTCTTT. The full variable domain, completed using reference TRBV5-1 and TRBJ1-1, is KAGVTQTPRYLIKTRGQQVTLSCSPISGHRSVSWYQQTPGQGLQFLFEYFSETQRNKGNFPGRFSGRQFSNSRSEMNVSTLELGDSALYLCASSPGQGARGTEAFFGQGTRLTVV.